The 3 T cell receptor beta chains in this list originate from one sample, sequenced in a study of tissue T cells after allogeneic stem cell transplantation. The time point is: mouse harvest day 7 after allogeneic transplant. Mouse grafts combined 10^7 T-cell-depleted bone marrow cells with 10^6 splenic CD5+ T cells. Generated by immunoSEQ multiplex PCR, the TCRdb table keeps only in-frame clones and is missing some. The data hold 9,000 to 13,000 clones, with roughly two fifths observed a single time. The sample comprised skin. The receptors originated from a female BALB/c mouse given C57BL/6 T cells with graft-versus-host disease after an allogeneic hematopoietic cell transplant.

With respect to this clone: Mouse germline and gene names are used. The read ends 1 residue shy of where the CDR3 ends; the end is completed using the germline J gene. The V and J genes are TRBV29 and TRBJ2-7, with unresolved D. This CDR3 spans 13 amino acids. V gave up 4 bases and J gave up 0 bases, with 7 bases separating them. CDR1 MSHET and CDR2 SYDVDS come from the germline V gene. CDR3 bases read: TGTGCTAGCAGTTCCGGAAGCTCCTATGAACAGTAC. Translating it yields CASSSGSSYEQY. The complete CDR3 sequence is CASSSGSSYEQYF.

About this clone: Germline and genes here are mouse. The missing CDR3 end, 1 residue past where the read stops, is filled in from the germline J gene. This chain links TRBV24 with TRBJ2-2; 10 nucleotides line up with TRBD2. V gave up 4 bases and J gave up 4 bases; unmatched junction bases: 6. Looked up from germline, CDR1 is KGHTA and CDR2 is FRNEEI. This CDR3 contains 16 residues. The sequenced CDR3 bases are TGTGCCAGCAGTCCCCGACTGGGGGGTGGCACCGGGCAGCTCTAC. This gives the protein CASSPRLGGGTGQLY. The whole CDR3 region reads CASSPRLGGGTGQLYF.

A note on this clone: All gene names here are mouse names. The read halts 1 residue ahead of the CDR3 end, with the missing end drawn from the germline J gene. J is TRBJ1-3 and V is TRBV12-2; 8 positions agree with TRBD1. Germline V lookup: CDR1 SGHLS, CDR2 HYDKME. The ends lost 6 bases at V and 2 bases at J; junction bases unmatched: 2. This CDR3 has 13 residues. The sequenced part of the CDR3 DNA is TGTGCCAGCAAGGACAGGGCTGGAAATACGCTCTAT. Its protein product is CASKDRAGNTLY. The entire CDR3 sequence reads CASKDRAGNTLYF.